This T cell receptor (beta chain) was sequenced for a study of T cell responses to AZD1222 COVID-19 vaccine. Study in general: Pooled together were second doses at about 4 or about 12 weeks.

CDR3 length: 14 residues. From germline, CDR1 is MNHEY and CDR2 SVGAGI. Deletions cut 0 bases from V and 2 bases from J, with 7 bases between. General study findings and limits: Two doses of AZD1222 preceded a rise in Spike-specific TCR breadth and depth. Without day 14 samples, only post-peak T cell repertoires were studied. White British donors predominated, females outnumbered males, and clonal diversity was possibly underestimated.

TCRdb keeps only in-frame clones here, not all; method: immunoSEQ multiplex PCR. The table records roughly 100,000 clones, 70% to 90% of them present only once. As concerns this clone: Its antigen is as yet unknown.

This TCR was recovered from an adult in good health. Sample: peripheral blood, taken on day 0 of AZD1222 vaccination. J is TRBJ1-1 and V is TRBV6-5; D is undetermined. The CDR3 here is CASSYSSENTEAFF. In DNA, the CDR3 is TGTGCCAGCAGTTACTCGTCAGAAAACACTGAAGCTTTCTTT.